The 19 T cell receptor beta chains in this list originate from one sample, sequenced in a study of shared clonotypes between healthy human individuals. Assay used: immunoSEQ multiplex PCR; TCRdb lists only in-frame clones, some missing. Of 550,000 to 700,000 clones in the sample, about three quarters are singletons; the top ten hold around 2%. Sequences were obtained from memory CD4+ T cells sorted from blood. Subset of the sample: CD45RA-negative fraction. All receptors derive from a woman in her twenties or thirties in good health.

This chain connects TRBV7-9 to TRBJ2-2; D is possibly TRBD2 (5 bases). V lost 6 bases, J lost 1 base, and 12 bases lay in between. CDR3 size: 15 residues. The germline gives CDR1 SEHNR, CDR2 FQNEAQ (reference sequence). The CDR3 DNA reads TGTGCCAGCAGTCGCGAAGAGGGGAACACCGGGGAGCTGTTTTTT. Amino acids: CASSREEGNTGELFF.

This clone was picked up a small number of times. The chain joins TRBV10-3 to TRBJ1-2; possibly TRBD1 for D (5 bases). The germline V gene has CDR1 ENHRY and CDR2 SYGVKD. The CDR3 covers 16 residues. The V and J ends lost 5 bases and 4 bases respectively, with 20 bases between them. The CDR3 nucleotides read TGTGCCATCAGTCGAACCCCGAGGGGAGCGCCCTATGGCTACACCTTC. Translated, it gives CAISRTPRGAPYGYTF.

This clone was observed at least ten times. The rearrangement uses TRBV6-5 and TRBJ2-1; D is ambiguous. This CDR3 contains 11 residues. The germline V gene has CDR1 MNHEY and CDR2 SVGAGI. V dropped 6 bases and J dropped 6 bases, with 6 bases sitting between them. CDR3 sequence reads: CASRALNEQFF. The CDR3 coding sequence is TGTGCCAGCAGGGCCCTCAATGAGCAGTTCTTC.

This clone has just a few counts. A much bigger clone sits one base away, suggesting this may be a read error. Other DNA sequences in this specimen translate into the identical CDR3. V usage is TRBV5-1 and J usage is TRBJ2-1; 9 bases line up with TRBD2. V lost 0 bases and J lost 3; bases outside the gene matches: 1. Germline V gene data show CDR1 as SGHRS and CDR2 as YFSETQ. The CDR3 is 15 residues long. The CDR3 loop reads CASSLGLADYNEQFF. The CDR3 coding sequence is TGCGCCAGCAGCTTGGGACTAGCGGACTACAATGAGCAGTTCTTC.

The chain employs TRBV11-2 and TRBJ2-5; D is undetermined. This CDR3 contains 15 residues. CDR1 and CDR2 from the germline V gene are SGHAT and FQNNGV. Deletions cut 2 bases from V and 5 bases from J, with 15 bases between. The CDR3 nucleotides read TGTGCCAGCAGCTTAACAAACAGCCTCGCGGAGACCCAGTACTTC. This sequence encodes CASSLTNSLAETQYF.

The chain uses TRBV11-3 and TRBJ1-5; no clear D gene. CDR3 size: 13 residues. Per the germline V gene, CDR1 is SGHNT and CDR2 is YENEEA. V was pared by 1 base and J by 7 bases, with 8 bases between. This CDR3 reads CASSLVLGQPQHF. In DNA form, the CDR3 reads TGTGCCAGCAGCTTAGTTTTGGGACAGCCCCAGCATTTT.

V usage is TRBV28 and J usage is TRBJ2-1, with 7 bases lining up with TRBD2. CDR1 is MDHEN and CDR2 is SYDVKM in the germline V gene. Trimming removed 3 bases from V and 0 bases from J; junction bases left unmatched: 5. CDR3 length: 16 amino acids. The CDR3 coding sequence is TGTGCCAGCAGTTTTCTCGGGAGGAGCTCCTACAATGAGCAGTTCTTC. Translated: CASSFLGRSSYNEQFF.

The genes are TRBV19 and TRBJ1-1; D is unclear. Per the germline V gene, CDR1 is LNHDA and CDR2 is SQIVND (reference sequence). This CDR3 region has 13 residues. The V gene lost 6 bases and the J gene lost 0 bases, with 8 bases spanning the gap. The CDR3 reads CASRNSLNTEAFF. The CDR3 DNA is TGTGCCAGTAGAAACAGCCTGAACACTGAAGCTTTCTTT.

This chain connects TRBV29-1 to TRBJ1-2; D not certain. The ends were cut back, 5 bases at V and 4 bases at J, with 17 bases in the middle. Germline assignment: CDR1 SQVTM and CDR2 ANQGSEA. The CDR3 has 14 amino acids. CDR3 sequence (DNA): TGCAGCGTTAGTTCGGCGGGCGCCGGCTATGGCTACACCTTC. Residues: CSVSSAGAGYGYTF.

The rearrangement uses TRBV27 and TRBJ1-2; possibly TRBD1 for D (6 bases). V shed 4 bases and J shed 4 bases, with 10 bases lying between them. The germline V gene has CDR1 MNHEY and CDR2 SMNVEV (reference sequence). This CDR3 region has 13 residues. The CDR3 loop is CASSSSRGYGYTF. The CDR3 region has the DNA TGTGCCAGCAGTTCTTCCAGGGGCTATGGCTACACCTTC.

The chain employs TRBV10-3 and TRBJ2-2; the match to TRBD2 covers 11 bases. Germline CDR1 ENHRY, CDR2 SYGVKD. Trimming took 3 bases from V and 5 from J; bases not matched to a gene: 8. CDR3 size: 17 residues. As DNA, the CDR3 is TGTGCCATCAGTGACTTAACTAGCGGGAGTGGGACCGGGGAGCTGTTTTTT. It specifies CAISDLTSGSGTGELFF.

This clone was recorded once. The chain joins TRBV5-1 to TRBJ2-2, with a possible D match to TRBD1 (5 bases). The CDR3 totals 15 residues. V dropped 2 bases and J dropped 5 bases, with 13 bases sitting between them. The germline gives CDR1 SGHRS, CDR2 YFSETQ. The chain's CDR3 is CASSFIQAGTGELFF. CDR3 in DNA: TGCGCCAGCAGCTTCATACAGGCTGGGACCGGGGAGCTGTTTTTT.

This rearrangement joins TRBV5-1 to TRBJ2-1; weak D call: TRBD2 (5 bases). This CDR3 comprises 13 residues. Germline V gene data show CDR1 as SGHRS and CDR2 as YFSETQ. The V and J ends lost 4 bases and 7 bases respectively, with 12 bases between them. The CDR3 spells CASSLRTGNEQFF. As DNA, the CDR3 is TGCGCCAGCAGCCTCCGGACGGGGAATGAGCAGTTCTTC.

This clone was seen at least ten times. CDR3 region: CASSPLEQGKTGELFF. The CDR3 DNA follows: TGCGCCAGCAGCCCCCTGGAACAGGGCAAGACCGGGGAGCTGTTTTTT. The V and J genes are TRBV4-1 and TRBJ2-2; D perhaps matches TRBD1 (6 bases). CDR3 length: 16 amino acids. The germline V gene encodes CDR1 MGHRA and CDR2 YSYEKL. V was pared by 4 bases and J by 5 bases, with 17 bases between.

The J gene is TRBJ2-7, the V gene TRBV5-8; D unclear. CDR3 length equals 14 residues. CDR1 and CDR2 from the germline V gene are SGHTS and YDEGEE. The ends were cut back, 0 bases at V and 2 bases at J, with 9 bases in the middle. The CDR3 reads CASSLEPGAYEQYF. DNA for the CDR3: TGTGCCAGCAGCTTGGAACCGGGCGCCTACGAGCAGTACTTC.

The CDR3 DNA sequence: TGTGCCAGTAGGAACCGGGACGGCATACAGCCCCAGCATTTT. This codes for CASRNRDGIQPQHF. V usage is TRBV19 and J usage is TRBJ1-5; possible D gene TRBD1, 5 bases. V was pared by 6 bases and J by 7 bases, with 16 bases between. The V gene's germline CDR1 is LNHDA and CDR2 SQIVND (reference sequence). This CDR3 comprises 14 residues.

CDR3: CASSGRGGIGEQYF. The CDR3 bases are TGTGCCAGCAGTGGAAGAGGGGGCATCGGCGAGCAGTACTTC. The chain has TRBV6-1 and TRBJ2-7, with 7 bases aligning to TRBD1. V was clipped by 4 bases and J by 6 bases; unmatched bases: 9. The CDR3 consists of 14 residues. From germline, CDR1 is MNHNS and CDR2 SASEGT.

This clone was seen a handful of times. CDR3 loop: CATSRDLSGTGLNSPLHF. The CDR3 region has the DNA TGTGCCACCAGCAGAGATCTGTCCGGGACAGGGTTAAATTCACCCCTCCACTTT. V and J are TRBV15 and TRBJ1-6; 9 bases fit TRBD1. V gave up 0 bases and J gave up 7 bases; unmatched junction bases: 10. The CDR3 sequence is 18 residues long. The V gene's germline CDR1 is LNHNV and CDR2 YYDKDF (reference sequence). The variable domain in full, with the rest retrieved from reference TRBV15 and TRBJ1-6, is DAMVIQNPRYQVTQFGKPVTLSCSQTLNHNVMYWYQQKSSQAPKLLFHYYDKDFNNEADTPDNFQSRRPNTSFCFLDIRSPGLGDTAMYLCATSRDLSGTGLNSPLHFGNGTRLTVT.

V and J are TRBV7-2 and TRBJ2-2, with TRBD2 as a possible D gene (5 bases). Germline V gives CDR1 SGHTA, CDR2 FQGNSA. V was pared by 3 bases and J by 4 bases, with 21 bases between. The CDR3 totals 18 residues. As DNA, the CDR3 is TGTGCCAGCAGCTTCTGGGGAGCCCTCTCTCCGGGCACCGGGGAGCTGTTTTTT. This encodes CASSFWGALSPGTGELFF.